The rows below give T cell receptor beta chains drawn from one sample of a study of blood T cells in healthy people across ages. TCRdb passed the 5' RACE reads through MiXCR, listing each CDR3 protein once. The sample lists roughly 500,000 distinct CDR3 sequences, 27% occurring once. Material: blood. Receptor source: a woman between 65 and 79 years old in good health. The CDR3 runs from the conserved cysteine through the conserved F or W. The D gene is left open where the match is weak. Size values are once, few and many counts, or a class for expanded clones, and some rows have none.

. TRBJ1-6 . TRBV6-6 CASSSTPSYNSPLHF TGTGCCAGCAGTTCGACGCCCTCCTATAATTCACCCCTCCACTTT
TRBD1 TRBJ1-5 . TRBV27 CASSLSGQFHQPQHF TGTGCCAGCAGTTTATCGGGACAGTTCCATCAGCCCCAGCATTTT
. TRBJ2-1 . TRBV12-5 CASGLGLDLVDEQFF TGTGCTAGTGGTTTGGGTTTGGATCTAGTAGATGAGCAGTTCTTC
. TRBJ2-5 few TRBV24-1 CATSDLKPGKETQYF TGTGCCACCAGTGACCTGAAACCAGGGAAAGAGACCCAGTACTTC
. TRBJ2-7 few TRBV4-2 CASSQGSAGAYEQYF TGTGCCAGCAGCCAAGGTTCGGCAGGTGCCTACGAGCAGTACTTC
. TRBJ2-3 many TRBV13 CASSPHGDTQYF TGTGCCAGCAGCCCGCATGGGGATACGCAGTATTTT
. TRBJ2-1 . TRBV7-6 CASSYVPGNYNEQFF TGTGCCAGCAGCTACGTACCAGGGAATTACAATGAGCAGTTCTTC
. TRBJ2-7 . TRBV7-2 CASTGVSSYEQYF TGTGCCAGCACTGGGGTCTCCTCCTACGAGCAGTACTTC
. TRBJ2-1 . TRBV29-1 CSVALVKIGDNEQFF TGCAGCGTGGCCCTTGTGAAGATAGGGGACAATGAGCAGTTCTTC
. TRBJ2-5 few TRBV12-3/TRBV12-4 CASSGPAGAETQYF TGTGCCAGCAGTGGACCAGCAGGGGCAGAGACCCAGTACTTC
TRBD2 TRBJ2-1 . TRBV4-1 CASSPSSGGPYNEQFF TGCGCCAGCAGCCCGAGTAGCGGGGGTCCCTACAATGAGCAGTTCTTC
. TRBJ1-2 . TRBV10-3 CAINEAGATGYTF TGTGCCATCAATGAGGCAGGGGCTACGGGCTACACCTTC
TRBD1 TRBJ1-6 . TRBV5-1 CASSPLNGQANSPLHF TGCGCCAGCAGCCCCCTAAATGGACAGGCAAATTCACCCCTCCACTTT
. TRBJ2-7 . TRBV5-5 CASSYQGFSYEQYF TGTGCCAGCAGTTATCAGGGGTTCTCCTACGAGCAGTACTTC
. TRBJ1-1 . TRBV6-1 CASSGQPGNTEAFF TGTGCCAGCAGTGGGCAACCCGGAAACACTGAAGCTTTCTTT
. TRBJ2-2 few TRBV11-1 CASSLMRQSNTGELFF TGTGCCAGCAGCTTAATGAGACAGTCGAACACCGGGGAGCTGTTTTTT
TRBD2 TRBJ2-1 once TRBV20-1 CSAVESGRGIYNEQFF TGCAGTGCGGTAGAATCCGGGAGGGGAATATACAATGAGCAGTTCTTC
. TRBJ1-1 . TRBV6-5 CASLARRGSNTEAFF TGTGCCAGCCTAGCGCGGAGGGGGTCGAACACTGAAGCTTTCTTT
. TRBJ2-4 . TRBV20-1 CSANRAWDIQYF TGCAGTGCTAACCGGGCTTGGGACATTCAGTACTTC
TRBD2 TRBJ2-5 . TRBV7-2 CASSFNLGGSGETQYF TGTGCCAGCAGCTTCAACCTGGGGGGGTCAGGGGAGACCCAGTACTTC
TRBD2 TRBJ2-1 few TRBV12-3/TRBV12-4 CASSPGQGRGGHNEQFF TGTGCCAGCAGTCCCGGGCAGGGGCGGGGGGGCCACAATGAGCAGTTCTTC
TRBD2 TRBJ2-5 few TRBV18 CASSPIGRGLAGKETQYF TGTGCCAGCTCACCAATCGGGCGTGGACTAGCGGGGAAAGAGACCCAGTACTTC
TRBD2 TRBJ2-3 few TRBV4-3 CASSQQTSGGSSTDTQYF TGCGCCAGCAGCCAGCAGACTAGCGGGGGGTCTAGCACAGATACGCAGTATTTT
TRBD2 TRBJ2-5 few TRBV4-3 CASSQVFGTSGVETQYF TGCGCCAGCAGCCAAGTATTCGGGACTAGCGGGGTGGAGACCCAGTACTTC
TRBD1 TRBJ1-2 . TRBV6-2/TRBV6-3 CASSYSGTGLNGYTF TGTGCCAGCAGTTACTCCGGGACAGGGTTGAATGGCTACACCTTC
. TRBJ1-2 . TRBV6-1 CASRGVDAGTENYGYTF TGTGCCAGCAGGGGGGTTGACGCGGGGACGGAAAACTATGGCTACACCTTC
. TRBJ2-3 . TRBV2 CASSEGGAHTDTQYF TGTGCCAGCAGTGAAGGCGGGGCCCACACAGATACGCAGTATTTT
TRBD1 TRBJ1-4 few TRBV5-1 CASSLTGGEHNEKLFF TGCGCCAGCAGCCTCACAGGGGGCGAGCATAATGAAAAACTGTTTTTT
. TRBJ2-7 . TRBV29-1 CSVATGSREQYF TGCAGCGTCGCAACAGGGTCGAGAGAGCAGTACTTC
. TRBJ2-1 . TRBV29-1 CSARRPSDEQFF TGCAGCGCTAGAAGGCCGAGCGATGAGCAGTTCTTC
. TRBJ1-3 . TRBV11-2 CASSFQYTGISGNTIYF TGTGCCAGCAGCTTCCAGTATACGGGAATCTCTGGAAACACCATATATTTT
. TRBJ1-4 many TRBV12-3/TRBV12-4 CASSSQGTEKLFF TGTGCCAGCAGTTCCCAGGGTACTGAAAAACTGTTTTTT
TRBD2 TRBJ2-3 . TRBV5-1 CASSTGLGGDTQYF TGCGCCAGCAGCACAGGACTAGGCGGGGATACGCAGTATTTT
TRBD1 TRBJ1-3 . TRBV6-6 CASRPGTGGGGNTIYF TGTGCCAGCAGGCCCGGGACAGGGGGTGGCGGAAACACCATATATTTT
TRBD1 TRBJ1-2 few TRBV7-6 CASSLASGTGTGYTF TGTGCCAGCAGCTTAGCCTCCGGGACAGGGACGGGCTACACCTTC
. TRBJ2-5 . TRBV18 CASSPIPQETQYF TGTGCCAGCTCACCAATCCCGCAGGAGACCCAGTACTTC
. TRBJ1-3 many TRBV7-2 CASSLSGSGNTIYF TGTGCCAGCAGCTTATCAGGCTCTGGAAACACCATATATTTT
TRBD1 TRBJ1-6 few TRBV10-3 CAISYDRVGLTLHF TGTGCCATCAGTTATGACAGGGTCGGTCTCACCCTCCACTTT
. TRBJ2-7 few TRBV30 CASGQGGYEQYF .
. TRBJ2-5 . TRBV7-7 CASSLDIHETQYF TGTGCTAGCAGCTTAGACATCCACGAGACCCAGTACTTC
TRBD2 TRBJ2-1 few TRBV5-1 CASSLTSGNSYNEQFF TGTGCCAGCAGTCTGACTAGCGGAAACTCATACAATGAGCAGTTCTTC
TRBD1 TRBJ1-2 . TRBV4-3 CASSQGVAADGTGTYGYTF TGCGCCAGCAGCCAAGGGGTGGCGGCTGACGGGACAGGGACCTATGGCTACACCTTC
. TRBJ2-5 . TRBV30 CAWNKNPQYF TGTGCCTGGAACAAAAACCCCCAGTACTTC
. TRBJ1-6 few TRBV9 CASSPGREDHSPLHF TGTGCCAGCAGCCCAGGTAGAGAGGACCACTCACCCCTCCACTTT
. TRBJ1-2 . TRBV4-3 CASSQERQVRHGYTF TGCGCCAGCAGCCAAGAGAGGCAGGTCAGGCATGGCTACACCTTC
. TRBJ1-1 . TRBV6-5 CASTRGSGAEAFF TGTGCCAGCACCAGAGGCTCAGGCGCTGAAGCTTTCTTT
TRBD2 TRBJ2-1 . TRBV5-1 CASSSNSGGASSYNEQFF TGCGCCAGCAGCTCTAATAGCGGGGGGGCTAGCTCCTACAATGAGCAGTTCTTC
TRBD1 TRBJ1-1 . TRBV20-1 CSARQGVNTEAFF TGCAGTGCTCGACAGGGAGTGAACACTGAAGCTTTCTTT
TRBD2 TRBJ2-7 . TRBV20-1 CSASGTSGGAYEQYF TGCAGTGCTAGTGGGACTAGCGGGGGAGCCTACGAGCAGTACTTC
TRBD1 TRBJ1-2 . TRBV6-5 CASSLDRGKNGYTF TGTGCCAGCAGTCTAGACAGGGGCAAGAATGGCTACACCTTC
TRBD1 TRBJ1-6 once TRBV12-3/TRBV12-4 CASGRGQGASPLHF TGTGCCAGCGGTCGAGGACAGGGGGCTTCACCCCTCCACTTT
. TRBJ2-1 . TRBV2 CASSERWLALNEQFF TGTGCCAGCAGTGAACGGTGGCTAGCTCTCAATGAGCAGTTCTTC
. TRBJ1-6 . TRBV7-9 CASSMRLNSPLHF TGTGCCAGCAGCATGAGACTGAATTCGCCCCTCCACTTT
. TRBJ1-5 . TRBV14 CASSQSLGQPQHF TGTGCCAGCAGCCAGTCTTTGGGACAGCCCCAGCATTTT